These 2 T cell receptor beta chains originate from one sample sequenced in a study of T cells in pancreatic ductal adenocarcinoma. Selected pancreatic ductal adenocarcinoma patients had undergone surgery without neoadjuvant therapy. The assay was immunoSEQ multiplex PCR, and TCRdb's table has in-frame clones only and misses some. The repertoire holds tens of thousands of clones, approximately 92% seen once, with roughly 2% in the top ten. The specimen was PBMCs. Receptor source: a human donor with pancreatic ductal adenocarcinoma.

The chain employs TRBV6-1 and TRBJ1-1, with D possibly TRBD1 on 6 matching bases. CDR1 and CDR2 (germline): MNHNS, SASEGT. The CDR3 spans 17 residues. V was trimmed by 1 base and J by 1 base, leaving 16 bases between them. The CDR3 DNA follows: TGTGCCAGCAGTGAAGGAATGGGCCGGGGGGCGAACACTGAAGCTTTCTTT. It encodes CASSEGMGRGANTEAFF.

V is TRBV6-6 and J is TRBJ1-2, with 7 bases fitting TRBD1. Trimming cost V 6 bases and J 2 bases; bases outside gene matches: 3. Germline CDR1 reads MNHNY; CDR2 reads SVGAGI (reference sequence). This CDR3 has 13 amino acids. The CDR3 spells CASSPGQNYGYTF. The CDR3 nucleotides are TGTGCCAGCAGCCCGGGACAGAACTATGGCTACACCTTC.